This T cell receptor (beta chain) comes out of a study of HIV-infected patients and healthy controls. TCRdb reprocessed the 5' RACE reads with MiXCR, giving one entry per CDR3 protein. The table has about 18,000 distinct CDR3 sequences, roughly a fifth seen once. The sample comprised CD8+ T cells from blood. The receptor was isolated from a human donor in good health.

The CDR3 protein is CSPMRPSPNEQFF. CDR3 coding DNA: TGCAGCCCCATGCGGCCGTCGCCTAATGAGCAGTTCTTC. The chain links TRBV29-1 to TRBJ2-1, with no clear D. The germline V gene encodes CDR1 SQVTM and CDR2 ANQGSEA. V lost 8 bases, J lost 7 bases, and 18 bases lay in between. The CDR3 has 13 residues.